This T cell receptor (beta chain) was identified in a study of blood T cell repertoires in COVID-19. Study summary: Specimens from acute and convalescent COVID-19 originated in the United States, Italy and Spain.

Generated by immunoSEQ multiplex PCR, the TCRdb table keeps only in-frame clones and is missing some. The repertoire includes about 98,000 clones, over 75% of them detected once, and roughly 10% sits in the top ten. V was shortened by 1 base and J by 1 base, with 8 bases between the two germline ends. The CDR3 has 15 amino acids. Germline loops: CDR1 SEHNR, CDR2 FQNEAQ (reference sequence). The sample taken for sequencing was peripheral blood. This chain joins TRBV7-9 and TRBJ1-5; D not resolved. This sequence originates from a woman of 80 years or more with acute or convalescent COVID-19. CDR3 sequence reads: CASSLDGRSNQPQHF. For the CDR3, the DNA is TGTGCCAGCAGCTTAGACGGGAGAAGCAATCAGCCCCAGCATTTT.